A single TCR beta chain is shown here with its context. Libraries were prepared by immunoSEQ multiplex PCR; TCRdb keeps only in-frame clonotypes and omits some of them. Among around 74,000 clones, around 80% were seen once, and the ten largest hold 0.51%. The data were taken from a study of OX40 agonist ivuxolimab in advanced cancers. V lost 4 bases, J lost 5 bases, and 8 bases stayed unmatched. Germline V gene lookup returns CDR1 MDHEN and CDR2 SYDVKM. The CDR3 covers 15 residues. The sequence was collected from an adult with an advanced solid tumor such as melanoma, head and neck, liver or kidney cancer. This chain joins TRBV28 and TRBJ2-5, with 9 nucleotides matching TRBD2. The sample in question was CD4+ or CD8+ T cells sorted from blood, obtained in a trial of the OX40 agonist ivuxolimab. The CDR3 protein is CASSSPAGGGETQYF. As DNA, the CDR3 is TGTGCCAGCAGTTCTCCAGCGGGGGGTGGGGAGACCCAGTACTTC.